One sample yielded the 21 T cell receptor beta chains listed below, sequenced in a study of regulatory T cells in long-lasting Graves disease. Sample time point: newly diagnosed GD, antithyroid drugs for less than 3 months. TCR sequences were obtained from RNA taken from PBMCs. Arm-PCR of CDR3 regions with iRepertoire HTBI primers generated TCR beta libraries. TCRdb re-analysed the multiplex PCR reads in MiXCR, keeping a single row per CDR3 protein. The sample includes about 220,000 distinct CDR3 sequences, less than 20% of them seen just once. These same data were also listed under a study on T cells in Graves' hyperthyroidism and ophthalmopathy.

Specimen: peripheral blood mononuclear cells (PBMCs), collected at new diagnosis, from a patient treated with antithyroid drugs. These receptors were obtained from a woman under 40 with Graves disease.

This clonotype appeared many times. The J gene is TRBJ1-1, the V gene TRBV20-1; possible D gene TRBD1, 5 bases. This CDR3 is built from 13 residues. In germline, CDR1 is DFQATT, CDR2 SNEGSKA (reference sequence). V lost 0 bases, J lost 6 bases, and 11 bases lay in between. The CDR3 DNA sequence: TGCAGTGCTAGAGATTCAGGGCAACCTGAAGCTTTCTTT. Its translation: CSARDSGQPEAFF.

The chain links TRBV4-1 to TRBJ1-4; 10 bases match TRBD1. Unmatched junction bases numbered 6, after V lost 1 base and J lost 7 bases. Germline-derived CDR1 and CDR2 are MGHRA and YSYEKL. This CDR3 is built from 16 residues. CDR3 sequence reads: CASSQGVGTGVEKLFF. The CDR3 nucleotides read TGCGCCAGCAGCCAAGGAGTCGGGACAGGGGTTGAAAAACTGTTTTTT.

This clonotype was picked up many times. The chain is built from TRBV18 and TRBJ1-4, with 7 bases that match TRBD1. CDR1 and CDR2 from the germline V gene are KGHSH and LQKENI. The CDR3 loop spans 15 amino acids. V lost 2 bases, J lost 3 bases, and 3 bases stayed unmatched. For the CDR3, the DNA is TGTGCCAGCTCACCAGACAGGGCGGCTAATGAAAAACTGTTTTTT. Protein sequence: CASSPDRAANEKLFF.

This clonotype showed up many times. V is TRBV18 and J is TRBJ2-5, with 9 nucleotides matching TRBD1. This CDR3 spans 15 amino acids. The trim removed 3 bases at V and 5 bases at J, leaving 7 bases unmatched. The germline V gene has CDR1 KGHSH and CDR2 LQKENI. CDR3: CASSPGQGNSETQYF. Written as DNA, the CDR3 is TGTGCCAGCTCACCCGGACAGGGGAATTCGGAGACCCAGTACTTC.

This clonotype was detected many times. V usage is TRBV27 and J usage is TRBJ2-5, with D perhaps matching TRBD2 (6 bases). CDR1 MNHEY and CDR2 SMNVEV come from the germline V gene (reference sequence). The ends were cut back, 8 bases at V and 4 bases at J, with 14 bases in the middle. CDR3 length: 13 residues. This CDR3 reads CASGSPAGETQYF. The CDR3 DNA sequence: TGTGCCAGCGGATCACCAGCGGGAGAGACCCAGTACTTC.

This clonotype was picked up a small number of times. This may come from a read error, since a much larger clone is one base off. J is TRBJ1-1 and V is TRBV18, with no clear D. The germline V gene has CDR1 KGHSH and CDR2 LQKENI. CDR3 length equals 15 residues. CDR3 amino acids: CAGSPQSSSNTEAFF. Written as DNA, the CDR3 is TGTGCCGGCTCTCCCCAATCCAGCTCGAACACTGAAGCTTTCTTT.

Concerning this clonotype: No conserved phenylalanine or tryptophan is present at the end of the CDR3, so a read error is the likely explanation. The V and J genes are TRBV5-6 and TRBJ1-1; 9 bases agree with TRBD1. CDR3 length: 16 residues. Germline lookup yields CDR1 SGHDT and CDR2 YYEEEE. Losses at the gene ends were 1 base for V and 2 bases for J; bases not matched to a gene: 6. The CDR3 bases are TGTGCCAGCAGCTTGTGGACAGGGGTAACCAACACTGAAGCTTTCTTA. Amino acid sequence: CASSLWTGVTNTEAFL.

This clonotype was seen at least ten times. The rearrangement joins TRBV30 to TRBJ2-3, with D tentatively TRBD1 or TRBD2 (6 bases each). Trimming pared 4 bases from V and 5 bases from J, leaving 13 bases between. Germline assignment: CDR1 GTSNPN and CDR2 SVGIG (reference sequence). This CDR3 comprises 13 residues. DNA of the CDR3: TGTGCCTGGACAAGGGGGGAGCAAGATACGCAGTATTTT. Its protein is CAWTRGEQDTQYF. The full variable domain, completed using reference TRBV30 and TRBJ2-3, is SQTIHQWPATLVQPVGSPLSLECTVEGTSNPNLYWYRQAAGRGLQLLFYSVGIGQISSEVPQNLSASRPQDRQFILSSKKLLLSDSGFYLCAWTRGEQDTQYFGPGTRLTVL.

This clonotype was recorded at least ten times. V and J are TRBV18 and TRBJ2-3; the D gene is possibly TRBD1 (6 bases). V was cut by 4 bases and J by 3 bases, with 8 bases left in between. CDR1 and CDR2 (germline): KGHSH, LQKENI. This CDR3 region has 13 residues. CDR3 loop: CASSQGVTDTQYF. CDR3 bases: TGTGCCAGCTCACAGGGGGTTACAGATACGCAGTATTTT.

This clonotype was observed many times. The V and J genes are TRBV10-3 and TRBJ1-2, with 7 bases that match TRBD1. CDR1 and CDR2 (germline): ENHRY, SYGVKD. J gave up 7 bases and V 8 bases, and 7 bases lay outside the gene matches. This CDR3 is 12 amino acids long. In DNA, the CDR3 is TGTGCCATCGAGACAGGGATCGGTGGCTACACCTTC. It codes for CAIETGIGGYTF.

This clonotype was seen at least ten times. The chain combines TRBV20-1 with TRBJ1-2; tentative D call: TRBD1 (5 bases). This CDR3 is built from 13 residues. The V end lost 5 bases, the J end lost 8 bases, and 18 bases lay between the germline ends. Germline assignment: CDR1 DFQATT and CDR2 SNEGSKA (reference sequence). CDR3 bases: TGCAGTGCTGACCTACAGGCATCCGGAGGCTACACCTTC. It is translated as CSADLQASGGYTF.

In its sample, this clonotype was seen many times. V is TRBV6-1 and J is TRBJ1-2, with a weak D call TRBD1 (5 bases). The ends were cut back, 6 bases at V and 2 bases at J, with 13 bases in the middle. Germline V CDR1 and CDR2: MNHNS, SASEGT. This CDR3 is 14 amino acids long. The CDR3, as DNA: TGTGCCAGCAGGGGGGATCCTCCCAACTATGGCTACACCTTC. Translating gives CASRGDPPNYGYTF.

For this clonotype: A far larger clone is only one base removed, so a read error is likely. The chain links TRBV6-1 to TRBJ2-1, with TRBD1 matching 8 bases. V trimming: 3 bases; J trimming: 5 bases; junction bases outside the gene matches: 9. There are 16 residues in the CDR3. CDR1 and CDR2 (germline): MNHNS, SASEGT. CDR3 in DNA: TGTGCCAGCAGTGATTTAGTCGGACAGGGAGACAATGAGCAGTTCTTC. Amino acid sequence: CASSDLVGQGDNEQFF.

This clonotype has a count of ten or more. The CDR3 reads CASSFGGGLYNEQFF. CDR3 nucleotides: TGTGCCAGCAGTTTTGGCGGGGGACTTTACAATGAGCAGTTCTTC. This chain joins TRBV12-3 or TRBV12-4 and TRBJ2-1, with 7 positions matching TRBD2. This CDR3 has 15 residues. V dropped 3 bases and J dropped 4; count of bases not matched to a gene: 6.

To note about this clonotype: A read error is possible here, since a much larger clone lies one base away. This chain connects TRBV11-2 to TRBJ1-1; 7 bases line up with TRBD1. This CDR3 contains 13 residues. Germline V gives CDR1 SGHAT, CDR2 FQNNGV. Trimming took 5 bases from V and 7 from J; bases not matched to a gene: 7. DNA of the CDR3: TGTGCCAGCAGCAACAGGGGCCAGGTTGAAGCTTTCTTT. Residues: CASSNRGQVEAFF. The full variable domain, with the rest looked up from reference TRBV11-2 and TRBJ1-1, is EAGVAQSPRYKIIEKRQSVAFWCNPISGHATLYWYQQILGQGPKLLIQFQNNGVVDDSQLPKDRFSAERLKGVDSTLKIQPAKLEDSAVYLCASSNRGQVEAFFGQGTRLTVV.

This clonotype has a count of ten or more. The J gene is TRBJ1-5, the V gene TRBV12-3 or TRBV12-4; TRBD1 might be the D (6 bases). With 6 bases removed from V and 0 bases from J, the gap between germline ends came to 15 bases. The CDR3 is 16 residues long. CDR3 loop: CASRGPGAYSNQPQHF. The CDR3 coding sequence is TGTGCCAGCAGAGGACCAGGGGCTTATAGCAATCAGCCCCAGCATTTT.

This clonotype was detected only a few times. J is TRBJ1-2 and V is TRBV5-1; D possibly corresponds to TRBD1 (5 bases). Germline loops: CDR1 SGHRS, CDR2 YFSETQ. The CDR3 contains 13 residues. The V end lost 1 base, the J end lost 6 bases, and 10 bases lay between the germline ends. The CDR3 coding sequence is TGCGCCAGCAGCTTGTTCCAGGGCGATGGCTACACCTTC. Encoded protein: CASSLFQGDGYTF.

This clonotype has a count of ten or more. The V and J genes are TRBV6-5 and TRBJ2-4, with D possibly being TRBD2 (6 bases). V was clipped by 2 bases and J by 0 bases, with 14 bases between them. The germline V gene encodes CDR1 MNHEY and CDR2 SVGAGI. CDR3 size: 17 residues. The CDR3 DNA follows: TGTGCCAGCAGTTACCTCCGGGCGGGGCGAGCCAAAAACATTCAGTACTTC. Translated: CASSYLRAGRAKNIQYF.

This clonotype occurred a few times. The chain has TRBV30 and TRBJ2-1, with 7 bases matching TRBD2. V dropped 8 bases and J dropped 3; count of bases not matched to a gene: 10. This CDR3 is 14 amino acids long. Germline V gives CDR1 GTSNPN, CDR2 SVGIG (reference sequence). In DNA form, the CDR3 reads TGTGCCCTCGAGGGGCGGGAGAGCTACAATGAGCAGTTCTTC. This gives the protein CALEGRESYNEQFF.

The chain carries TRBV4-2 and TRBJ2-5; unclear D gene. The germline V and J ends were trimmed by 1 base and 0 bases, with 6 bases remaining between them. Germline V CDR1 and CDR2: LGHNA, YNFKEQ. This CDR3 region has 14 residues. The CDR3 nucleotides are TGTGCCAGCAGCCAAGTTGGGGACCAAGAGACCCAGTACTTC. Its protein product is CASSQVGDQETQYF.

This clonotype was seen repeatedly, ten times or more. The chain has TRBV27 and TRBJ1-2, with a weak D call TRBD1 (5 bases). The CDR3 contains 11 residues. The V gene's germline CDR1 is MNHEY and CDR2 SMNVEV (reference sequence). Trimming cost V 10 bases and J 8 bases, with 14 bases left between them. The CDR3 DNA reads as TGTGCCACCCAGACAGCGAAAGGCTACACCTTC. Translated, it gives CATQTAKGYTF.